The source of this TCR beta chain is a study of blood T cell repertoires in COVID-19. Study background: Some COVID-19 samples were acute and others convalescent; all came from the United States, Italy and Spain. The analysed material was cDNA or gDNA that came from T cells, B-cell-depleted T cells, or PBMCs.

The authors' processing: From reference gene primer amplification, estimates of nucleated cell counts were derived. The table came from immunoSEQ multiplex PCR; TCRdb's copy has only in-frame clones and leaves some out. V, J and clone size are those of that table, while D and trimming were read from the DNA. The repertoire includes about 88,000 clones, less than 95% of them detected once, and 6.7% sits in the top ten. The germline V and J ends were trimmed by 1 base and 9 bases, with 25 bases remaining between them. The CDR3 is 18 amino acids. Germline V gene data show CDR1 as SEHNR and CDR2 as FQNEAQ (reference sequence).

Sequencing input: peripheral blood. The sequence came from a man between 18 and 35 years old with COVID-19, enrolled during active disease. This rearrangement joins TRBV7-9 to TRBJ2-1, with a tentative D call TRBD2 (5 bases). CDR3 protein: CASSLGGSAFRLAGEQFF. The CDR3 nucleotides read TGTGCCAGCAGCTTAGGCGGTAGCGCGTTCCGCTTAGCAGGTGAGCAGTTCTTC.